Listed here are 6 T cell receptor beta chains from one sample, sequenced in a study of T-cell memory formation after mild COVID-19. Via MiXCR, TCRdb re-called the 5' RACE reads, giving one row per CDR3 protein. The table shows some 350,000 distinct CDR3 sequences, with roughly 15% occurring only once. The sample was PBMCs or a T cell subset sorted from them (not recorded which). The receptors derive from a man between 18 and 35 years old who had mild COVID-19 (a few samples of this study predate the infection). Cell type and time point are not known.

This clonotype has just a few counts. The chain carries TRBV29-1 and TRBJ2-5; D may be TRBD1 or TRBD2 (6 bases each). V lost 5 bases and J lost 1, with 17 bases in between. This CDR3 spans 15 amino acids. CDR1 and CDR2 from the germline V gene are SQVTM and ANQGSEA. CDR3: CSVSYGGRGQETQYF. The CDR3, as DNA: TGCAGCGTTTCCTATGGGGGGCGGGGCCAAGAGACCCAGTACTTC.

This clonotype occurred many times. The rearrangement uses TRBV20-1 and TRBJ2-3, with no clear D. V was pared by 1 base and J by 2 bases, with 4 bases between. This CDR3 comprises 12 residues. Germline V lookup: CDR1 DFQATT, CDR2 SNEGSKA (reference sequence). The CDR3 region has the DNA TGCAGTGCTAGAGGCCCCACAGATACGCAGTATTTT. This codes for CSARGPTDTQYF.

This clonotype came up a few times. The V and J genes are TRBV6-2 or TRBV6-3 and TRBJ2-1; the D gene is possibly TRBD1 (7 bases). This CDR3 contains 15 residues. Germline V gives CDR1 MNHEY, CDR2 SVGEGT. Trimming removed 7 bases from V and 9 bases from J, with 22 bases in between. CDR3 coding DNA: TGTGCCAGCATCCCCCAACCCAGGGGGGCCTTTGAGCAGTTCTTC. Translating gives CASIPQPRGAFEQFF.

The J gene is TRBJ2-7, the V gene TRBV6-6; D ambiguous. The CDR3 has 15 amino acids. Trimming shortened V by 6 bases and J by 0 bases, and 15 bases separated the two germline ends. CDR1 and CDR2 (germline): MNHNY, SVGAGI (reference sequence). The CDR3 nucleotides read TGTGCCAGCAGGACCTCGACCGGCAGCTCCTACGAGCAGTACTTC. Protein sequence: CASRTSTGSSYEQYF.

The chain uses TRBV12-3 or TRBV12-4 and TRBJ1-1; a weak D match, TRBD1 (5 bases). The length of the CDR3 is 15 residues. V was clipped by 4 bases and J by 3 bases, with 15 bases between them. The CDR3 loop is CASSWGVGRDTEAFF. The DNA of the CDR3 is TGTGCCAGCAGTTGGGGGGTGGGCAGGGACACTGAAGCTTTCTTT.

Many counts were recorded for this clonotype. The chain links TRBV20-1 to TRBJ2-3; 10 bases line up with TRBD2. The CDR3 contains 16 residues. Looked up from germline, CDR1 is DFQATT and CDR2 is SNEGSKA (reference sequence). J gave up 7 bases and V 3 bases, and 13 bases lay outside the gene matches. CDR3 coding DNA: TGCAGTGCTAGCCACCCAAGCGGGACTAGCGTCCATACGCAGTATTTT. Translating gives CSASHPSGTSVHTQYF.